Presented here are 13 T cell receptor beta chains from one specimen sequenced in a study of brain T cells in children with intractable seizures. Here immunoSEQ multiplex PCR was the method, and the copy in TCRdb shows in-frame clones only, minus some. The data show about 340,000 clones, with over 90% seen just once and roughly 5.7% held by the top ten. Time point described: blood from clinic visit 5 months post-surgery; TSC patient then seizure free. This specimen was peripheral blood, taken around 5 months after surgery. All receptors derive from a boy under three years old with tuberous sclerosis and intractable seizures.

The chain uses TRBV6-9 and TRBJ1-3; 8 nucleotides match TRBD1. CDR3 size: 15 residues. J gave up 3 bases and V 7 bases, and 8 bases lay outside the gene matches. The V gene's germline CDR1 is MNHGY and CDR2 SVAAGI. The CDR3 reads CASTLGQVGGNTIYF. CDR3 in DNA: TGTGCCAGCACCCTGGGACAGGTGGGTGGAAACACCATATATTTT.

This sequence joins TRBV19 and TRBJ2-7, with 9 positions matching TRBD2. This CDR3 region has 16 residues. The germline gives CDR1 LNHDA, CDR2 SQIVND (reference sequence). With 7 bases clipped from V and 4 bases from J, the junction kept 14 bases outside the gene matches. CDR3 nucleotides: TGTGCCAGTACCCCTAGCGGGGCTCAACCCGTTTACGAGCAGTACTTC. Protein: CASTPSGAQPVYEQYF.

The chain joins TRBV14 to TRBJ2-3; 10 nucleotides line up with TRBD2. This CDR3 is built from 15 residues. The V gene end was trimmed by 3 bases and the J gene end by 4 bases; junction bases not matched to a gene: 4. Per the germline V gene, CDR1 is SGHDN and CDR2 is FVKESK. The CDR3: CASSQSGRAPDTQYF. The CDR3 DNA sequence: TGTGCCAGCAGCCAGAGCGGGAGGGCCCCAGATACGCAGTATTTT.

The V gene is TRBV12-3 or TRBV12-4, the J gene TRBJ2-7; D uncertain. The V end was cut by 1 base, the J end by 3 bases, with 7 bases between. This CDR3 is built from 13 residues. CDR3 in amino acids: CASSLVLNYEQYF. The CDR3, as DNA: TGTGCCAGCAGTTTAGTCCTAAACTACGAGCAGTACTTC.

The V and J genes are TRBV4-1 and TRBJ1-2; perhaps TRBD1 as D (5 bases). The CDR3 runs to 16 residues. Trimming pared 0 bases from V and 5 bases from J, leaving 16 bases between. CDR1 and CDR2 from the germline V gene are MGHRA and YSYEKL. The chain's CDR3 is CASSQDESRDGYGYTF. In DNA form, the CDR3 reads TGCGCCAGCAGCCAAGATGAGTCCAGGGATGGATATGGCTACACCTTC.

The V call is TRBV29-1, the J call TRBJ2-5, with a weak D call TRBD2 (6 bases). V was trimmed by 1 base and J by 5 bases, leaving 17 bases between them. The CDR3 loop spans 15 amino acids. Germline CDR1 reads SQVTM; CDR2 reads ANQGSEA. The CDR3 loop is CSVEGLGVRGETQYF. In DNA form, the CDR3 reads TGCAGCGTTGAAGGTCTGGGGGTCCGGGGGGAGACCCAGTACTTC. The full variable domain, completed using reference TRBV29-1 and TRBJ2-5, is SAVISQKPSRDICQRGTSLTIQCQVDSQVTMMFWYRQQPGQSLTLIATANQGSEATYESGFVIDKFPISRPNLTFSTLTVSNMSPEDSSIYLCSVEGLGVRGETQYFGPGTRLLVL.

The V gene is TRBV14, the J gene TRBJ2-2; D possibly corresponds to TRBD1 (5 bases). This CDR3 comprises 15 residues. The germline gives CDR1 SGHDN, CDR2 FVKESK. V lost 4 bases and J lost 8, with 17 bases in between. CDR3 sequence reads: CASSLRTPRTGELFF. The DNA for the CDR3 is TGTGCCAGCAGCCTCCGGACACCTAGAACAGGGGAGCTGTTTTTT.

This chain connects TRBV5-1 to TRBJ2-7; D gene unclear. Germline V gene data show CDR1 as SGHRS and CDR2 as YFSETQ. The V end lost 2 bases, the J end lost 4 bases, and 10 bases lay between the germline ends. This CDR3 is built from 13 residues. This CDR3 reads CASSLVTDYEQYF. As DNA, the CDR3 is TGCGCCAGCAGCTTAGTAACAGATTACGAGCAGTACTTC.

This rearrangement joins TRBV29-1 to TRBJ2-7; TRBD1 matches at 8 bases. This CDR3 comprises 11 residues. Germline values: CDR1 SQVTM, CDR2 ANQGSEA. After removal of 7 bases from V and 3 bases from J, the junction contained 2 bases not matched to a gene. The CDR3 reads CSAGTGYEQYF. The CDR3 DNA follows: TGCAGCGCCGGGACAGGCTACGAGCAGTACTTC.

The DNA for the CDR3 is TGTGCCAGCAGCTTGGGGTGGACTAGTGGACATGAGCAGTTCTTC. Protein product: CASSLGWTSGHEQFF. The chain links TRBV5-4 to TRBJ2-1, with 7 bases identical to TRBD2. Germline V gene data show CDR1 as SGHNT and CDR2 as YYREEE (reference sequence). Germline trimming cut 0 bases from V and 8 bases from J; bases unmatched to any gene: 8. This CDR3 comprises 15 residues.

The genes are TRBV6-6 and TRBJ1-1; D gene uncertain. Trimming removed 4 bases at V and 0 bases at J, with 9 bases between. CDR1 is MNHNY, CDR2 SVGAGI, per germline (reference sequence). CDR3 length: 14 residues. The CDR3 nucleotides read TGTGCCAGCAGTTGGGCAGGTATGAACACTGAAGCTTTCTTT. It specifies CASSWAGMNTEAFF.

The rearrangement joins TRBV19 to TRBJ2-7, with D possibly being TRBD1 (6 bases). The CDR3 runs to 12 residues. Trimming stripped 5 bases from V and 5 bases from J, with 10 bases between. Per the germline V gene, CDR1 is LNHDA and CDR2 is SQIVND (reference sequence). The CDR3 sequence: CASSPTGNEQYF. Written as DNA, the CDR3 is TGTGCCAGTAGTCCTACAGGGAACGAGCAGTACTTC.

CDR3 DNA sequence: TGTGCCAGCAGCTTATTCGGTGGGGCGGAAGGGGAGCTGTTTTTT. It translates to CASSLFGGAEGELFF. V is TRBV7-3 and J is TRBJ2-2, with D maybe TRBD1 (5 bases). Germline assignment: CDR1 SGHTA and CDR2 FQGTGA. Trimming left V 2 bases short and J 8 bases short, with 15 bases between. This CDR3 has 15 residues.